Following are 25 T cell receptor beta chains from one sample sequenced in a study of blood T cells in healthy people across ages. For the second PCR, which ran for about 7 to 12 cycles, a sample-barcoded 5' primer and a J-beta primer mix were used. TCRdb re-derived calls from the 5' RACE reads in MiXCR, one entry per CDR3 protein. This sample yields fewer than 2,000,000 distinct CDR3 sequences, of which roughly a third are seen a single time; around 10% belongs to the top ten. What was sequenced was blood. The receptors derive from a woman aged 25 to 39 in good health.

CDR3 DNA: TGTGCCAGCAGCCTATTTTATGAGCAGTTCTTC. Amino acid sequence: CASSLFYEQFF. V gene TRBV28 combines with J gene TRBJ2-1, with D unresolved. The length of the CDR3 is 11 residues. Trimming left V 6 bases short and J 8 bases short, with 8 bases between. CDR1 is MDHEN, CDR2 SYDVKM, per germline.

This clonotype was recorded a few times. The V and J genes are TRBV9 and TRBJ2-3; perhaps TRBD1 as D (5 bases). Germline CDR1 SGDLS, CDR2 YYNGEE. Deletions cut 3 bases from V and 6 bases from J, with 17 bases between. The CDR3 extends over 15 amino acids. CDR3 sequence (DNA): TGTGCCAGCAGCGCAGGGCCCCGCAAAGAGGATACGCAGTATTTT. Protein product: CASSAGPRKEDTQYF.

In this sample, this clonotype turned up a few times. The chain uses TRBV5-1 and TRBJ1-2; 8 nucleotides agree with TRBD1. The length of the CDR3 is 15 residues. CDR1 and CDR2 (germline): SGHRS, YFSETQ. V trimming: 4 bases; J trimming: 4 bases; junction bases outside the gene matches: 9. CDR3 amino acids: CASSPSSDRAYGYTF. CDR3 coding DNA: TGCGCCAGCAGCCCCTCCTCGGACAGGGCCTATGGCTACACCTTC.

V is TRBV11-2 and J is TRBJ2-7, with 10 bases fitting TRBD2. V lost 5 bases and J lost 2; bases outside the gene matches: 6. Germline CDR1 is SGHAT and CDR2 is FQNNGV. The CDR3 loop spans 15 amino acids. This CDR3 is CASSPGTSVTYEQYF. The CDR3 DNA reads as TGTGCCAGCAGCCCGGGGACTAGCGTTACCTACGAGCAGTACTTC.

This chain joins TRBV2 and TRBJ2-7, with D possibly matching TRBD1 (6 bases). This CDR3 spans 17 amino acids. Germline assignment: CDR1 SNHLY and CDR2 FYNNEI. The V gene lost 6 bases and the J gene lost 0 bases, with 21 bases spanning the gap. DNA of the CDR3: TGTGCCAGCAGAGGATTGGGACAACCCAAAAGCTCCTACGAGCAGTACTTC. Translated: CASRGLGQPKSSYEQYF.

The V gene is TRBV15, the J gene TRBJ1-2, with 7 bases identical to TRBD1. CDR1 and CDR2 from the germline V gene are LNHNV and YYDKDF (reference sequence). The CDR3 loop spans 15 amino acids. Unmatched junction bases numbered 8, after V lost 3 bases and J lost 4 bases. CDR3 amino acids: CATSSLTGQFYGYTF. CDR3 nucleotides: TGTGCCACCAGCAGTTTGACAGGGCAGTTCTATGGCTACACCTTC. Together with reference TRBV15 and TRBJ1-2, the CDR3 gives the full variable domain: DAMVIQNPRYQVTQFGKPVTLSCSQTLNHNVMYWYQQKSSQAPKLLFHYYDKDFNNEADTPDNFQSRRPNTSFCFLDIRSPGLGDTAMYLCATSSLTGQFYGYTFGSGTRLTVV.

This chain links TRBV5-1 with TRBJ1-2, with TRBD1 identical over 7 bases. Per germline, CDR1 SGHRS and CDR2 YFSETQ. Trimming removed 4 bases from V and 5 bases from J; junction bases left unmatched: 5. The CDR3 totals 13 residues. CDR3 in DNA: TGCGCCAGCAGCCCGGACAGGATTTATGGCTACACCTTC. This sequence encodes CASSPDRIYGYTF.

This chain links TRBV10-1 with TRBJ2-7, with 11 bases lining up with TRBD2. With 3 bases clipped from V and 5 bases from J, the junction kept 12 bases outside the gene matches. Germline CDR1 is WNHNN and CDR2 is SYGVQD (reference sequence). This CDR3 region has 17 residues. Here the CDR3 reads CASSETPTSGSLHEQYF. The CDR3 DNA reads TGCGCCAGCAGTGAAACCCCCACTAGCGGGAGTTTGCACGAGCAGTACTTC.

The chain employs TRBV4-2 and TRBJ1-1; D unclear. Trimming left V 4 bases short and J 7 bases short, with 10 bases between. The CDR3 has 12 residues. The germline V gene encodes CDR1 LGHNA and CDR2 YNFKEQ. The CDR3 reads CASSPSTGEAFF. In DNA form, the CDR3 reads TGTGCCAGCAGCCCGTCTACGGGTGAAGCTTTCTTT.

This clonotype has more than one count but fewer than ten. CDR3: CSAGAWRDSYEQYF. The CDR3 bases are TGCAGTGCGGGGGCGTGGAGGGACTCCTACGAGCAGTACTTC. V is TRBV20-1 and J is TRBJ2-7; D might be TRBD1 or TRBD2, each matching 6 bases. The germline V gene has CDR1 DFQATT and CDR2 SNEGSKA (reference sequence). The length of the CDR3 is 14 residues. Trimming cost V 6 bases and J 0 bases, with 15 bases left between them.

This clonotype was seen many times. In nucleotides, the CDR3 is TGTGCCAGCAATTCCCCAAGGCTAGTCAATGAGCAGTTCTTC. Translated: CASNSPRLVNEQFF. The gene calls are TRBV12-3 or TRBV12-4 and TRBJ2-1; D remains ambiguous. Trimming pared 7 bases from V and 6 bases from J, leaving 16 bases between. The CDR3 is made up of 14 amino acids.

V and J are TRBV6-2 or TRBV6-3 and TRBJ2-1, with D perhaps matching TRBD1 or TRBD2 (5 bases each). Per germline, CDR1 MNHEY and CDR2 SVGEGT. The CDR3 is made up of 17 amino acids. The ends were cut back, 5 bases at V and 3 bases at J, with 20 bases in the middle. This chain's CDR3 is CASSPLQPGAVYNEQFF. The CDR3, as DNA: TGTGCCAGCAGTCCTTTACAACCCGGGGCCGTCTACAATGAGCAGTTCTTC.

This clonotype was counted a few times. Mismatch with germline at one junction end may stem from a read error. This chain links TRBV3-1 with TRBJ2-1, with D possibly being TRBD2 (6 bases). Germline V gene data show CDR1 as LGHDT and CDR2 as YNNKEL (reference sequence). This CDR3 contains 15 residues. This CDR3 reads CASSQDGSSDNEQFF. The CDR3, as DNA: TGCGCCAGCAGCCAAGACGGGTCTAGCGACAATGAGCAGTTCTTC.

A remark on this clonotype: A read error is possible here, since a much larger clone lies one base away. The chain recombines TRBV5-1 with TRBJ1-2; possible D gene TRBD1, 5 bases. CDR3 length: 16 residues. The germline V gene has CDR1 SGHRS and CDR2 YFSETQ. DNA for the CDR3: TGCGGCAGCAGCTCGGGACTTACGGACCACGCCGGTGGCTACACCTTC. It translates to CGSSSGLTDHAGGYTF.

The V call is TRBV20-1, the J call TRBJ2-5; no definite D call. Per germline, CDR1 DFQATT and CDR2 SNEGSKA (reference sequence). Trimming stripped 2 bases from V and 5 bases from J, with 12 bases between. The CDR3 loop spans 13 amino acids. Written as DNA, the CDR3 is TGCAGTGCTAGATCATCGTATCGGGAGACCCAGTACTTC. Amino acids: CSARSSYRETQYF.

The V gene is TRBV7-6, the J gene TRBJ2-1, with unresolved D. This CDR3 has 13 amino acids. Trimming removed 7 bases at V and 3 bases at J, with 10 bases between. The V gene's germline CDR1 is SGHVS and CDR2 FNYEAQ. The CDR3, as DNA: TGTGCCAGCATGAACCAGAACTACAATGAGCAGTTCTTC. Translation: CASMNQNYNEQFF.

The V and J genes are TRBV10-3 and TRBJ1-2; D is ambiguous. Trimming removed 7 bases at V and 4 bases at J, with 16 bases between. Germline values: CDR1 ENHRY, CDR2 SYGVKD. The CDR3 consists of 14 residues. The CDR3 is CAITFDPKGYGYTF. The CDR3, as DNA: TGTGCCATCACCTTCGACCCTAAAGGCTATGGCTACACCTTC.

At least ten counts were recorded for this clonotype. The chain couples TRBV20-1 to TRBJ2-1; 8 positions agree with TRBD1. Losses at the gene ends were 0 bases for V and 7 bases for J; bases not matched to a gene: 14. CDR1 is DFQATT and CDR2 is SNEGSKA in the germline V gene (reference sequence). This CDR3 comprises 17 residues. CDR3 sequence reads: CSARDKGQGSKLNEQFF. Here the CDR3 DNA reads TGCAGTGCTAGAGATAAAGGACAGGGATCGAAGTTAAATGAGCAGTTCTTC.

This sequence joins TRBV5-1 and TRBJ1-2, with D tentatively TRBD1 (5 bases). The ends were cut back, 0 bases at V and 2 bases at J, with 8 bases in the middle. There are 14 residues in the CDR3. Germline assignment: CDR1 SGHRS and CDR2 YFSETQ. CDR3 amino acids: CASSLGTKNYGYTF. Here the CDR3 DNA reads TGCGCCAGCAGCTTGGGGACAAAGAACTATGGCTACACCTTC.

On this clonotype itself: Germline is not matched at one junction end, which may reflect a read error. This chain uses TRBV2 with TRBJ1-2; TRBD1 might be the D (5 bases). The CDR3 has 15 residues. Germline CDR1 SNHLY, CDR2 FYNNEI. This chain's CDR3 is CASSGGRIPNYGHTF. Written as DNA, the CDR3 is TGTGCCAGCAGCGGGGGACGGATCCCTAACTATGGCCACACCTTC.

This clonotype was counted ten times or more. CDR3 sequence (DNA): TGCAGTGCTAGGATGGGACTAGCGGGAGACGAGCAGTACTTC. This encodes CSARMGLAGDEQYF. The V call is TRBV20-1, the J call TRBJ2-7, with 14 bases lining up with TRBD2. V lost 3 bases, J lost 5 bases, and 3 bases stayed unmatched. The germline gives CDR1 DFQATT, CDR2 SNEGSKA (reference sequence). The CDR3 covers 14 residues.

The V and J genes are TRBV6-5 and TRBJ2-3; perhaps TRBD2 as D (6 bases). The length of the CDR3 is 16 residues. V dropped 0 bases and J dropped 6 bases, with 16 bases sitting between them. Germline CDR1 and CDR2: MNHEY and SVGAGI. CDR3: CASSYSRRGAQDTQYF. DNA for the CDR3: TGTGCCAGCAGTTACTCGCGGAGGGGCGCCCAGGATACGCAGTATTTT.

To note about this clonotype: A much larger clone lies one base from this, so it may be a read error. The gene calls are TRBV5-6 and TRBJ2-5; D possibly corresponds to TRBD2 (6 bases). The germline CDR1 and CDR2 sequences are SGHDT and YYEEEE. The CDR3 runs to 14 residues. CDR3 sequence reads: CASSFRRGREAQYF. CDR3 in DNA: TGTGCCAGCAGCTTCAGGCGGGGTCGAGAGGCCCAGTACTTC.

The V and J genes are TRBV20-1 and TRBJ1-2; 8 bases are shared with TRBD1. The V gene end was trimmed by 5 bases and the J gene end by 0 bases; junction bases not matched to a gene: 5. Germline assignment: CDR1 DFQATT and CDR2 SNEGSKA (reference sequence). This CDR3 region has 14 residues. This chain's CDR3 is CSAPSGGSNYGYTF. The CDR3 DNA is TGCAGTGCTCCCTCAGGGGGCTCTAACTATGGCTACACCTTC.

On this clonotype itself: With a much larger clone just one base away, this may be a read error. This chain connects TRBV29-1 to TRBJ1-2, with 10 bases aligning to TRBD1. Germline CDR1 and CDR2: SQVTM and ANQGSEA. The CDR3 covers 13 residues. The CDR3 is CGVGGQGNYGYTF. CDR3 bases: TGCGGCGTTGGGGGACAGGGGAACTATGGCTACACCTTC.